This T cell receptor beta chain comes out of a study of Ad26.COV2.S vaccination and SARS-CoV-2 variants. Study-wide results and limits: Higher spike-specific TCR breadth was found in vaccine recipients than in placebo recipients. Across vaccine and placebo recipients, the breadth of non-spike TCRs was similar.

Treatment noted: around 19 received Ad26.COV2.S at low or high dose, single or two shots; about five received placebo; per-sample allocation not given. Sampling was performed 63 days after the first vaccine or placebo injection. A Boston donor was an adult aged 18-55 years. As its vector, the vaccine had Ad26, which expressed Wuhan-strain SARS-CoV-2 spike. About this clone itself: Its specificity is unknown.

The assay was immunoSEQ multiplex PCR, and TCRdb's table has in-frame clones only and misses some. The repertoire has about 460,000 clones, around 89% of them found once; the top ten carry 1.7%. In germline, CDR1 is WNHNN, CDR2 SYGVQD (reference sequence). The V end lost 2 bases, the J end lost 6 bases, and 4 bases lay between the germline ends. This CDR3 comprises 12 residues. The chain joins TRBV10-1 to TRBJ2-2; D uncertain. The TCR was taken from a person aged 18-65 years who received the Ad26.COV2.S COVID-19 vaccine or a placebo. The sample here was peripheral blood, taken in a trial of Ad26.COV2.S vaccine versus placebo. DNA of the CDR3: TGCGCCAGCAGTGAGACAGCCGGGGAGCTGTTTTTT. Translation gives CASSETAGELFF.